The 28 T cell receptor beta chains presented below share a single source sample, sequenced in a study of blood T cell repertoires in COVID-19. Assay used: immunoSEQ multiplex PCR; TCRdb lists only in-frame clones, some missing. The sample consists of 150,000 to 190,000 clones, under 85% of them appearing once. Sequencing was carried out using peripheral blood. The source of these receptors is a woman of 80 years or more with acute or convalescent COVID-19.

CDR3 sequence: CASSPGMGSGEQFF. The CDR3 DNA sequence: TGTGCCAGCTCACCAGGGATGGGGTCAGGGGAGCAGTTCTTC. The chain is built from TRBV18 and TRBJ2-1; tentatively, D is TRBD1 (5 bases). Germline-derived CDR1 and CDR2 are KGHSH and LQKENI. Trimming left V 2 bases short and J 10 bases short, with 15 bases between. This CDR3 has 14 residues.

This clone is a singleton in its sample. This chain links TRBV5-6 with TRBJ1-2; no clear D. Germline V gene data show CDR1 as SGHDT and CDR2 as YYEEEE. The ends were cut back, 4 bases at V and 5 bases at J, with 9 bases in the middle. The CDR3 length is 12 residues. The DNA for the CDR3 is TGTGCCAGCAGCCCCGGGGAGTATGGCTACACCTTC. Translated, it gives CASSPGEYGYTF.

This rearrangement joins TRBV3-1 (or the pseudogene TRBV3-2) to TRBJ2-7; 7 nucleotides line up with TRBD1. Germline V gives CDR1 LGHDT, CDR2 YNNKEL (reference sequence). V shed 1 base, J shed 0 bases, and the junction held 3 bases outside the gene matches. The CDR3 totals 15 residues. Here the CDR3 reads CASSQGTGSSYEQYF. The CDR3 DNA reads TGTGCCAGCAGCCAAGGGACAGGAAGCTCCTACGAGCAGTACTTC.

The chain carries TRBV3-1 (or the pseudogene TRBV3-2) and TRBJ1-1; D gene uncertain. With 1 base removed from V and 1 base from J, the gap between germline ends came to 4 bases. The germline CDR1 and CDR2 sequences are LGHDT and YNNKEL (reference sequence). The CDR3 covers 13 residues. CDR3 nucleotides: TGTGCCAGCAGCCAAGTTCGGAACACTGAAGCTTTCTTT. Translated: CASSQVRNTEAFF.

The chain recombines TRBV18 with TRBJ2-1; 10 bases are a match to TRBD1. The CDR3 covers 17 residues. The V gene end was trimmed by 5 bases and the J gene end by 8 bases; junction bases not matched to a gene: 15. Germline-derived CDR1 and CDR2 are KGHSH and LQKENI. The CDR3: CASSGMTGGGIEDEQFF. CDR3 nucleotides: TGTGCCAGCTCAGGAATGACAGGGGGCGGGATTGAGGATGAGCAGTTCTTC.

Here the CDR3 DNA reads TGTGCCAGCAGTTACTCGTGGGGCGGCAACACTGAAGCTTTCTTT. This sequence encodes CASSYSWGGNTEAFF. The rearrangement links TRBV6-5 to TRBJ1-1, with D perhaps matching TRBD1 (5 bases). The CDR3 length is 15 residues. The V end was cut by 0 bases, the J end by 2 bases, with 10 bases between. The germline gives CDR1 MNHEY, CDR2 SVGAGI.

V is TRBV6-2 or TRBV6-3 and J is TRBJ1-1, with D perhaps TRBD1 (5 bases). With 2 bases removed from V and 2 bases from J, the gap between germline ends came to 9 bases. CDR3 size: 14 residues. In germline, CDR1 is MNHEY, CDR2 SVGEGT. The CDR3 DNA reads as TGTGCCAGCAGTTACCAGGGATTCAACACTGAAGCTTTCTTT. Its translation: CASSYQGFNTEAFF.

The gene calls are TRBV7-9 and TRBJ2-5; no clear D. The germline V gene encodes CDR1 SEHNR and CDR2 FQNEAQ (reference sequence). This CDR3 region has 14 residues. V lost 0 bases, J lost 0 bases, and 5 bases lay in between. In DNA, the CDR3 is TGTGCCAGCAGCTTAGCGGCCAACCAAGAGACCCAGTACTTC. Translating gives CASSLAANQETQYF.

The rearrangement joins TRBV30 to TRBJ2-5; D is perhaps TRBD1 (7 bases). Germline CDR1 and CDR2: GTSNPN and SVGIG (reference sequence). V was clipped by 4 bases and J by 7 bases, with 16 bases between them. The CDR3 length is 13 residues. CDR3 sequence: CAWKDSQGGTQYF. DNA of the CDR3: TGTGCCTGGAAGGACTCCCAGGGGGGGACCCAGTACTTC.

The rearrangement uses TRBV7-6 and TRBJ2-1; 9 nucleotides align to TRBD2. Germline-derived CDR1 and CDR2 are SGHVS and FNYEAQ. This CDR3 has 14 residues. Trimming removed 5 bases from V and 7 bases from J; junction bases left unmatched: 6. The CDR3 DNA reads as TGTGCCAGCAGCCGCGGGGGGGCAGTAAATGAGCAGTTCTTC. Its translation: CASSRGGAVNEQFF.

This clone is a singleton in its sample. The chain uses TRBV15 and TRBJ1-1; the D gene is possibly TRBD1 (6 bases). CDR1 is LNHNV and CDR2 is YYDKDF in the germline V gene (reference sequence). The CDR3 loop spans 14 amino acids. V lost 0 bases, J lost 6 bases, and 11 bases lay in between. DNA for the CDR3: TGTGCCACCAGCAGAGAGGGGGCGGGCGCTGAAGCTTTCTTT. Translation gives CATSREGAGAEAFF.

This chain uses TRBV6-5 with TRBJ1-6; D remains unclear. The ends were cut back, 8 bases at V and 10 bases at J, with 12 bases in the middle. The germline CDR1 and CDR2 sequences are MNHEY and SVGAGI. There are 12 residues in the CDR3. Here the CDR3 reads CASSNAASPLHF. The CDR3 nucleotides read TGTGCCAGCTCGAACGCGGCGTCACCCCTCCACTTT.

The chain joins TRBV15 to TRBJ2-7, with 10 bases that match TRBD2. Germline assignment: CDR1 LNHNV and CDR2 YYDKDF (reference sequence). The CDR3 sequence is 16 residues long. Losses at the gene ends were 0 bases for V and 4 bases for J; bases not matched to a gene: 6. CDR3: CATSRDWASGGYEQYF. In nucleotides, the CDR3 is TGTGCCACCAGCAGAGATTGGGCTAGCGGGGGTTACGAGCAGTACTTC.

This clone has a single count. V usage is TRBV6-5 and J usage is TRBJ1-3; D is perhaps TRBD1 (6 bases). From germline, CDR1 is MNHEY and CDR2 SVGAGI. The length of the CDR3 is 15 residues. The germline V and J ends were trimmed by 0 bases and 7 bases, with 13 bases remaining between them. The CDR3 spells CASSYSIQGSNTIYF. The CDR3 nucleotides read TGTGCCAGCAGTTACTCGATACAGGGAAGCAACACCATATATTTT.

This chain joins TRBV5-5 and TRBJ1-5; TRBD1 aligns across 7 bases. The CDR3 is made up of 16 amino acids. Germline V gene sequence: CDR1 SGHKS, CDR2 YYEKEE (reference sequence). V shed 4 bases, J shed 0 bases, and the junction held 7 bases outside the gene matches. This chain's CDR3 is CASSQGQPYSNQPQHF. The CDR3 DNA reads TGTGCCAGCAGCCAGGGACAGCCGTATAGCAATCAGCCCCAGCATTTT.

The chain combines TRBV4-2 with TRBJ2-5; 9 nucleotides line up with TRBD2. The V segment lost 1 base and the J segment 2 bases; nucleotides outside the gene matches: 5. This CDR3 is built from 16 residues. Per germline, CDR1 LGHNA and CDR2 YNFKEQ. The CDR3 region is CASSQGPTSGQETQYF. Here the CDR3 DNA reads TGTGCCAGCAGCCAAGGTCCGACTAGCGGACAAGAGACCCAGTACTTC.

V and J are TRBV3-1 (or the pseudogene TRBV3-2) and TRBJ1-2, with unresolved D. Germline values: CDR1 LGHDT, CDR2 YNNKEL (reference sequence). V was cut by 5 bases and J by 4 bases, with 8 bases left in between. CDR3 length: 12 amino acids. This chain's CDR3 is CASSAGTYGYTF. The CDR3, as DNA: TGTGCCAGCAGCGCAGGTACCTATGGCTACACCTTC.

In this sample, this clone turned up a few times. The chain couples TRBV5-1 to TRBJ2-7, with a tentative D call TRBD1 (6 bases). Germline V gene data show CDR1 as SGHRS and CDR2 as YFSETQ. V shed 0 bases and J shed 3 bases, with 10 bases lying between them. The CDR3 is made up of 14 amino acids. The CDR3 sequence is CASSLDRVGYEQYF. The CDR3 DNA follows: TGCGCCAGCAGCTTGGACAGGGTCGGCTACGAGCAGTACTTC.

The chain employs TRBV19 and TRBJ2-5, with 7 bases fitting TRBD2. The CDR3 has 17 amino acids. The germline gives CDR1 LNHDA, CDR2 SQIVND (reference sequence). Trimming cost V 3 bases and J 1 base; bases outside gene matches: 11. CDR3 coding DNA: TGTGCCAGTAGTATTGTAGGGGCGGGAGCAGGCCAAGAGACCCAGTACTTC. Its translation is CASSIVGAGAGQETQYF.

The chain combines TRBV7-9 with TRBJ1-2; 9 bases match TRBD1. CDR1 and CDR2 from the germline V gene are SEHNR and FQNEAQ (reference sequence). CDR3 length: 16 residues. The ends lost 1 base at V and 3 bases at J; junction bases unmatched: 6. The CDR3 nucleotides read TGTGCCAGCAGCTTAGAGGGACAGGGATCCTACTATGGCTACACCTTC. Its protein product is CASSLEGQGSYYGYTF.

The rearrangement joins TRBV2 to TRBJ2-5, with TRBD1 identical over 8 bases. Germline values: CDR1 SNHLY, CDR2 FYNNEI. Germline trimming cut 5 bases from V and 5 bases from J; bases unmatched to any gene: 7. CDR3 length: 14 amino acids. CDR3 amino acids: CASSSRGQGETQYF. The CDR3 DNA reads TGTGCCAGCAGTTCCAGGGGGCAGGGGGAGACCCAGTACTTC.

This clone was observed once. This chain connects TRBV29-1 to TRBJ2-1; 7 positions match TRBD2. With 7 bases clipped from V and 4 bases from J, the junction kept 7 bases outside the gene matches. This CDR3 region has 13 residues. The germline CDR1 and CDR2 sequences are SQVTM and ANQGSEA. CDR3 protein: CSARSAGYNEQFF. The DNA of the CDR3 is TGCAGCGCAAGGTCAGCGGGGTACAATGAGCAGTTCTTC.

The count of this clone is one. CDR3 in DNA: TGCGCCAGCAGCCACGCGGGGGCCCCGGGGGCGAGGGGAAACACCATATATTTT. Its protein is CASSHAGAPGARGNTIYF. The chain combines TRBV4-1 with TRBJ1-3; tentative D call: TRBD1 (6 bases). Germline V gene sequence: CDR1 MGHRA, CDR2 YSYEKL. V lost 3 bases to trimming and J lost 4 bases, with 22 bases between them. CDR3 size: 18 residues.

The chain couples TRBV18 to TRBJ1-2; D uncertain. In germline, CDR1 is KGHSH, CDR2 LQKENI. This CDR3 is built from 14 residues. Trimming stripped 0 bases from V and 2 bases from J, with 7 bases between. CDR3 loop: CASSPPWQNYGYTF. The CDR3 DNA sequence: TGTGCCAGCTCACCACCGTGGCAGAACTATGGCTACACCTTC.

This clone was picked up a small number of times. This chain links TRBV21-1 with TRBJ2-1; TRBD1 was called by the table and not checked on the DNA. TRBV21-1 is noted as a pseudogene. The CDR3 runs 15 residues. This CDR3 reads CASSTQGTGDNEQFF. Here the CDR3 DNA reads TGTGCCAGCAGCACCCAAGGAACAGGAGACAATGAGCAGTTCTTC.

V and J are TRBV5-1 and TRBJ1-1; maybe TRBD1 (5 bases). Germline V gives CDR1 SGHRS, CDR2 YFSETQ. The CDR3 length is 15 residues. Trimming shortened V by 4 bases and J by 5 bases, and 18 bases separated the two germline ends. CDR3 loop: CASSPRQGRQTEAFF. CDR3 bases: TGCGCCAGCAGCCCAAGGCAGGGTAGGCAAACTGAAGCTTTCTTT. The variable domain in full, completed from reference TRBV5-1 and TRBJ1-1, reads KAGVTQTPRYLIKTRGQQVTLSCSPISGHRSVSWYQQTPGQGLQFLFEYFSETQRNKGNFPGRFSGRQFSNSRSEMNVSTLELGDSALYLCASSPRQGRQTEAFFGQGTRLTVV.

For the CDR3, the DNA is TGTGCCAGCAGCGCCCAGGGGTCCGAGCAGTACTTC. Translated, it gives CASSAQGSEQYF. This chain connects TRBV9 to TRBJ2-7, with a possible D match to TRBD1 (6 bases). Between the trimmed V and J ends, which lost 3 bases and 6 bases, there was a span of 10 bases. CDR1 and CDR2 (germline): SGDLS, YYNGEE. The CDR3 runs to 12 residues.

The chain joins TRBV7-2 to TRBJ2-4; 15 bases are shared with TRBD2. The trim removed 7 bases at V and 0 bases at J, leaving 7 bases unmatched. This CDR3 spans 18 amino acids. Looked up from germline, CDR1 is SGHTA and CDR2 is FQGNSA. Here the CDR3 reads CASTPGLAGGLAKNIQYF. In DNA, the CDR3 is TGTGCCAGCACCCCGGGACTAGCGGGGGGTCTAGCCAAAAACATTCAGTACTTC.